Listed below are T cell receptor beta chains from one sample, sequenced in a study of cytomegalovirus exposure and HLA in healthy donors. Method: immunoSEQ multiplex PCR; TCRdb's copy keeps in-frame clones and lacks some. The repertoire table contains approximately 110,000 clones. The material sequenced was PBMCs. The receptors here all came from a man in his forties in good health and CMV-seronegative. The CDR3 runs from the conserved cysteine through the conserved F or W.

J gene: TRBJ2-1; CDR3 length: 17; V gene: TRBV7-7; CDR3 protein: CASSPPTSGRSCNEQFF
J gene: TRBJ2-1; CDR3 length: 16; V gene: TRBV6-4; CDR3 protein: CASSDSWRDPYNEQFF
J gene: TRBJ2-2; CDR3 length: 13; V gene: TRBV30; CDR3 protein: CAWSVLSTGELFF
J gene: TRBJ2-1; CDR3 length: 15; V gene: TRBV5-1; CDR3 protein: CASSLIGQGLSEQFF
J gene: TRBJ2-2; CDR3 length: 14; V gene: TRBV5-1; CDR3 protein: CASSNGRSSGELFF
J gene: TRBJ1-1; CDR3 length: 13; V gene: TRBV6-5; CDR3 protein: CASSYSQGTEAFF
J gene: TRBJ2-7; CDR3 length: 12; V gene: TRBV29-1; CDR3 protein: CSAFGVTYEQYF
J gene: TRBJ2-2; CDR3 length: 16; V gene: TRBV15; CDR3 protein: CATSRTGTGISGELFF
J gene: TRBJ2-3; CDR3 length: 17; V gene: TRBV7-9; CDR3 protein: CASSPARQAGVTDTQYF
J gene: TRBJ2-7; CDR3 length: 18; V gene: TRBV5-1; CDR3 protein: CASSLDSRSGTGGREQYF
J gene: TRBJ2-7; CDR3 length: 17; V gene: TRBV27; CDR3 protein: CASTLSVRGRATYEQYF
J gene: TRBJ1-2; CDR3 length: 16; V gene: TRBV11-3; CDR3 protein: CASSFTGTGANYGYTF
J gene: TRBJ2-7; CDR3 length: 14; V gene: TRBV6-1; CDR3 protein: CASRHLSTGYEQYF
J gene: TRBJ2-2; CDR3 length: 12; V gene: TRBV28; CDR3 protein: CASSLSTGELFF
J gene: TRBJ2-7; CDR3 length: 14; V gene: TRBV5-1; CDR3 protein: CASSPGGVHYEQYF
J gene: TRBJ2-1; CDR3 length: 16; V gene: TRBV5-6; CDR3 protein: CASSAGLAGSYNEQFF
J gene: TRBJ1-1; CDR3 length: 16; V gene: TRBV5-1; CDR3 protein: CASSLDGKGATTEAFF
J gene: TRBJ2-1; CDR3 length: 15; V gene: TRBV6-1; CDR3 protein: CASRASGSHRDEQFF
J gene: TRBJ1-1; CDR3 length: 15; V gene: TRBV4-2; CDR3 protein: CASSQGWGLNTEAFF
J gene: TRBJ2-7; CDR3 length: 17; V gene: TRBV4-2; CDR3 protein: CASSQDGLAGMSYEQYF
J gene: TRBJ2-1; CDR3 length: 13; V gene: TRBV7-2; CDR3 protein: CASSQWRAVEQFF
J gene: TRBJ2-1; CDR3 length: 16; V gene: TRBV2; CDR3 protein: CASSAWAGGVNNEQFF
J gene: TRBJ2-7; CDR3 length: 13; V gene: TRBV27; CDR3 protein: CASSLAGSYEQYF
J gene: TRBJ2-1; CDR3 length: 15; V gene: TRBV6-4; CDR3 protein: CASSDSAGAYNEQFF
J gene: TRBJ2-5; CDR3 length: 14; V gene: TRBV11-1; CDR3 protein: CASSLPGTGETQYF
J gene: TRBJ2-1; CDR3 length: 11; V gene: TRBV11-2; CDR3 protein: CASRSVDEQFF
J gene: TRBJ2-6; CDR3 length: 18; V gene: TRBV9; CDR3 protein: CASSARSGVGSGANVLTF
J gene: TRBJ2-1; CDR3 length: 15; V gene: TRBV6-1; CDR3 protein: CASSLAGDPLGEQFF
J gene: TRBJ1-2; CDR3 length: 13; V gene: TRBV5-4; CDR3 protein: CASSTVSTYGYTF
J gene: TRBJ2-2; CDR3 length: 16; V gene: TRBV6-4; CDR3 protein: CASTRNRGPGTGELFF
J gene: TRBJ1-5; CDR3 length: 17; V gene: TRBV19; CDR3 protein: CASIVYSRMDSNQPQHF
J gene: TRBJ2-7; CDR3 length: 15; V gene: TRBV9; CDR3 protein: CASSSSGTGVVEQYF
J gene: TRBJ2-7; CDR3 length: 17; V gene: TRBV5-1; CDR3 protein: CASSLVLAGGQAYEQYF
J gene: TRBJ2-2; CDR3 length: 16; V gene: TRBV5-4; CDR3 protein: CASSSGLQGNTGELFF
J gene: TRBJ1-3; CDR3 length: 16; V gene: TRBV10-3; CDR3 protein: CAISDGGAGRGNTIYF
J gene: NA; CDR3 length: 16; V gene: TRBV11-2; CDR3 protein: CASSLDGTSGSYEQYF
J gene: TRBJ1-1; CDR3 length: 13; V gene: TRBV7-2; CDR3 protein: CASSYYLNTEAFF
J gene: TRBJ2-7; CDR3 length: 13; V gene: TRBV5-6; CDR3 protein: CASSSDRVHEQYF
J gene: TRBJ2-5; CDR3 length: 14; V gene: TRBV30; CDR3 protein: CAWSNTGFQETQYF
J gene: TRBJ2-2; CDR3 length: 15; V gene: TRBV11-1; CDR3 protein: CASTRTSGYTGELFF
J gene: TRBJ1-1; CDR3 length: 16; V gene: TRBV19; CDR3 protein: CASSSIDRGMNTEAFF
J gene: TRBJ2-4; CDR3 length: 19; V gene: TRBV28; CDR3 protein: CASSPPRQALFLAKNIQYF
J gene: TRBJ1-2; CDR3 length: 16; V gene: TRBV7-9; CDR3 protein: CASSSHSTGGGNGYTF
J gene: TRBJ1-1; CDR3 length: 16; V gene: TRBV7-8; CDR3 protein: CASSLATRQTNTEAFF
J gene: TRBJ2-7; CDR3 length: 12; V gene: TRBV30; CDR3 protein: CAWGGRIYEQYF
J gene: TRBJ2-6; CDR3 length: 15; V gene: TRBV7-2; CDR3 protein: CASSLAVAGANVLTF